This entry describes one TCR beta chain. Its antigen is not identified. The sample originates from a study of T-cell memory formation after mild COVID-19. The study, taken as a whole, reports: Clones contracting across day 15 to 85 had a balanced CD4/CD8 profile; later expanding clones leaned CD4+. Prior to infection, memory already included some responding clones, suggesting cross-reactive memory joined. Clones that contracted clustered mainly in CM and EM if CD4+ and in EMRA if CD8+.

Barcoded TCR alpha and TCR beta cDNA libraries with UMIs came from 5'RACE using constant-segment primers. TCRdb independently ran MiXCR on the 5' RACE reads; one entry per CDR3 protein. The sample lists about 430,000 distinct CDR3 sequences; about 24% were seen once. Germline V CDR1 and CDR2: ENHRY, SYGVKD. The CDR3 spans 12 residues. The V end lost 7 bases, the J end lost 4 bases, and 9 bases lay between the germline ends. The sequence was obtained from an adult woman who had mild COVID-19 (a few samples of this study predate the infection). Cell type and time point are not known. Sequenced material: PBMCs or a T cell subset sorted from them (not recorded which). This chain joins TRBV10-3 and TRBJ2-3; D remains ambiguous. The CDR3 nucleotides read TGTGCCATCAATGGAGATTCAGATACGCAGTATTTT. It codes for CAINGDSDTQYF.